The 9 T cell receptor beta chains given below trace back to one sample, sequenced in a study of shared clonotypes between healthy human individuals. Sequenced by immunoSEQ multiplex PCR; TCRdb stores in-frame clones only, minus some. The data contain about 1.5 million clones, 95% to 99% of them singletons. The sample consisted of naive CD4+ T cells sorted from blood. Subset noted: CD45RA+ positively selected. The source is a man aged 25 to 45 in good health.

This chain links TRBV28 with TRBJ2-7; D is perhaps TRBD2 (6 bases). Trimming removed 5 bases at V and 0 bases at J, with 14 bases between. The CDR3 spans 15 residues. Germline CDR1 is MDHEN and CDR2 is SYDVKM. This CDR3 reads CASSHLREFSYEQYF. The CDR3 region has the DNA TGTGCCAGCAGTCACCTCCGGGAGTTCTCCTACGAGCAGTACTTC.

The CDR3 protein is CASSEPADTQYF. The CDR3 nucleotides are TGCGCCAGCAGCGAACCGGCAGATACGCAGTATTTT. The rearrangement links TRBV5-1 to TRBJ2-3; D unclear. The V and J ends lost 4 bases and 4 bases respectively, with 7 bases between them. The CDR3 is made up of 12 amino acids. CDR1 and CDR2 (germline): SGHRS, YFSETQ.

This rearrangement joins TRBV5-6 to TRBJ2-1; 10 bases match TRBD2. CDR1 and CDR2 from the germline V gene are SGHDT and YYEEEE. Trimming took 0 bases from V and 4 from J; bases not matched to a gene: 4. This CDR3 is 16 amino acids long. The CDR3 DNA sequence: TGTGCCAGCAGCTTGGTAGCGGGGGGAAGGTACAATGAGCAGTTCTTC. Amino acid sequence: CASSLVAGGRYNEQFF.

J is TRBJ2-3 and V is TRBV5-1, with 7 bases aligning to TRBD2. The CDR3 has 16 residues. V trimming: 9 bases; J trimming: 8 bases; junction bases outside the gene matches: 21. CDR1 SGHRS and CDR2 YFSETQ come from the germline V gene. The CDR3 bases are TGCGCCAACGATTTATCTAGCGGCCCTTTTCCCTCTACGCAGTATTTT. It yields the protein CANDLSSGPFPSTQYF.

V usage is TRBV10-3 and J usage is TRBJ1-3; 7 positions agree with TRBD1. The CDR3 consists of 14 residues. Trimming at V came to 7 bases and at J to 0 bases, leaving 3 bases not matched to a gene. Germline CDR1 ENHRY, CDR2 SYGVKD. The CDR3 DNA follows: TGTGCCATCAAAGGGACAGTCTCTGGAAACACCATATATTTT. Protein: CAIKGTVSGNTIYF.

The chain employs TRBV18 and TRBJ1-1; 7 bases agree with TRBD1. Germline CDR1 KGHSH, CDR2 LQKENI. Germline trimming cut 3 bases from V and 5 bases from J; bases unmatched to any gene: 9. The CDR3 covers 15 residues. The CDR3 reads CASSPQHRGVTEAFF. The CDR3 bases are TGTGCCAGCTCACCTCAGCACAGGGGAGTAACTGAAGCTTTCTTT.

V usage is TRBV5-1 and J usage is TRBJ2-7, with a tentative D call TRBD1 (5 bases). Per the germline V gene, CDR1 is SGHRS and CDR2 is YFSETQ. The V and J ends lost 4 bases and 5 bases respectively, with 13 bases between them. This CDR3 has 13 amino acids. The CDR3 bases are TGCGCCAGCAGCGACCGAGACAGCCACGAGCAGTACTTC. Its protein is CASSDRDSHEQYF.

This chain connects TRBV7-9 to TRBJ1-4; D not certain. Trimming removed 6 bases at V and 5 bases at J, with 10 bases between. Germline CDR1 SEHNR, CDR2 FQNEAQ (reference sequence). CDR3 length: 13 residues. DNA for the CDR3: TGTGCCAGCAGGGGGAGCAAGAATGAAAAACTGTTTTTT. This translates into CASRGSKNEKLFF.

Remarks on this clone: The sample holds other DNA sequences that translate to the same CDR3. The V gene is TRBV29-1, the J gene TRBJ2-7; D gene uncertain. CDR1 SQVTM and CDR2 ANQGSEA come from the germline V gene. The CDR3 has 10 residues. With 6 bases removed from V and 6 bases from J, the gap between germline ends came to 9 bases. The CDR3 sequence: CSVVWGEQYF. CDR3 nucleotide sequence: TGCAGCGTGGTATGGGGCGAGCAGTACTTC.